This is a list of T cell receptor beta chains from one sample in a study of T cell responses to AZD1222 COVID-19 vaccine. Here immunoSEQ multiplex PCR was the method, and the copy in TCRdb shows in-frame clones only, minus some. Altogether around 110,000 clones are present, 85% to 95% being singletons, with the ten largest covering about 3%. The material was peripheral blood, obtained on day 0 of AZD1222 vaccination. Receptor source: an adult in good health. CDR3s include the opening cysteine and the closing phenylalanine or tryptophan. The D gene is left open where the match is weak. Clone size appears in some rows only: once, few, many, or a class for an expanded clone.

17,TRBV4-2,TRBJ1-6,.,TRBD1,CASSQVPGTGANSPLHF,TGTGCCAGCAGCCAAGTCCCAGGGACAGGGGCTAATTCACCCCTCCACTTT
13,TRBV19,TRBJ2-3,.,.,CASGDRHTDTQYF,TGTGCCAGTGGTGACAGGCACACAGATACGCAGTATTTT
13,TRBV5-5,TRBJ1-1,.,.,CASSEQGLSPRAF,TGTGCCAGCAGTGAACAGGGACTTTCCCCAAGGGCATTT
16,TRBV5-1,TRBJ2-2,.,TRBD1,CASSPQDRGSPGELFF,TGCGCCAGCAGCCCCCAGGACAGGGGTTCGCCCGGGGAGCTGTTTTTT
15,TRBV4-1,TRBJ2-7,.,.,CASSQQERNSYEQYF,TGCGCCAGCAGCCAACAGGAGCGGAACTCCTACGAGCAGTACTTC
13,TRBV15,TRBJ2-3,.,.,CATRRGGTDTQYF,TGTGCCACCCGGAGGGGAGGCACAGATACGCAGTATTTT
14,TRBV6-1,TRBJ2-4,.,.,CASSEPIAKNIQYF,TGTGCCAGCAGTGAACCGATAGCCAAAAACATTCAGTACTTC
13,TRBV10-3,TRBJ2-7,.,TRBD2,CAITPGGGEEQYF,TGTGCCATCACCCCGGGGGGAGGGGAAGAGCAGTACTTC
15,TRBV19,TRBJ2-3,.,TRBD2,CASSIRREGLDTQYF,TGTGCCAGTAGTATCCGGCGGGAGGGCCTGGATACGCAGTATTTT
12,TRBV5-6,TRBJ2-7,.,.,CASSLSGHEQYF,TGTGCCAGCAGCTTGTCGGGCCACGAGCAGTACTTC
14,TRBV18,TRBJ1-3,.,.,CASSPMDSGNTIYF,TGTGCCAGCTCACCCATGGACAGCGGAAACACCATATATTTT
13,TRBV28,TRBJ1-2,.,TRBD1,CASTDREPYGYTF,TGTGCCAGCACCGACAGGGAACCCTATGGCTACACCTTC
11,TRBV29-1,TRBJ1-2,.,.,CSAGLNYGYTF,TGCAGCGCCGGACTTAACTATGGCTACACCTTC
11,TRBV6-5,TRBJ2-5,.,.,CASSYRETQYF,TGTGCCAGCAGTTACCGGGAGACCCAGTACTTC
13,TRBV6-5,TRBJ2-3,.,.,CAGRIPSTDTQYF,TGTGCCGGCCGAATACCTAGCACAGATACGCAGTATTTT
15,TRBV19,TRBJ2-7,once,.,CASSVGLAEGGEQYF,TGTGCCAGTAGTGTCGGACTCGCCGAGGGCGGCGAGCAGTACTTC
13,TRBV5-1,TRBJ2-7,.,.,CASSLWTDYEQYF,TGCGCCAGCAGCCTTTGGACAGACTACGAGCAGTACTTC
15,TRBV3-1/TRBV3-2,TRBJ2-5,.,TRBD2,CASSQVRTSGETQYF,TGTGCCAGCAGCCAAGTTAGGACTAGCGGAGAGACCCAGTACTTC
15,TRBV11-2,TRBJ2-4,.,TRBD2,CASSDTSGNRNIQYF,TGTGCCAGCTCGGACACTAGCGGGAATAGGAACATTCAGTACTTC
13,TRBV19,TRBJ2-1,.,.,CASSIQSYNEQFF,TGTGCCAGTAGTATCCAGAGTTATAATGAGCAGTTCTTC
12,TRBV3-1/TRBV3-2,TRBJ2-5,once,.,CASSWFAGTQYF,TGTGCCAGCAGTTGGTTCGCTGGGACCCAGTACTTC
14,TRBV7-2,TRBJ1-5,.,.,CASSLRAGNQPQHF,TGTGCCAGCAGCCTCCGGGCCGGCAATCAGCCCCAGCATTTT
13,TRBV27,TRBJ1-6,.,.,CASSLGYNSPLHF,TGTGCCAGCAGTTTAGGGTATAATTCACCCCTCCACTTT
14,TRBV3-1/TRBV3-2,TRBJ2-7,.,.,CASSQDPLRGSQYF,TGTGCCAGCAGCCAAGATCCATTACGGGGCTCCCAGTACTTC
14,TRBV5-4,TRBJ1-1,.,.,CASSQIDRNTEAFF,TGTGCCAGCAGCCAGATCGACAGGAACACTGAAGCTTTCTTT
15,TRBV30,TRBJ2-2,.,.,CAWSRLAMNTGELFF,TGTGCCTGGAGTCGGCTAGCAATGAACACCGGGGAGCTGTTTTTT
22,TRBV2,TRBJ2-1,.,.,CASSFFSPTETSRSRDYNEQFF,TGTGCCAGCAGTTTTTTTTCCCCAACCGAGACGAGTCGAAGCAGAGACTACAATGAGCAGTTCTTC
11,TRBV20-1,TRBJ2-3,.,.,CSAVGDVTQYF,TGCAGTGCTGTAGGGGATGTTACGCAGTATTTT
15,TRBV10-2,TRBJ2-2,.,TRBD2,CASGTLAGVSGELFF,TGCGCCAGCGGGACCTTAGCGGGAGTGTCCGGGGAGCTGTTTTTT
13,TRBV7-6,TRBJ1-1,.,.,CASSSGRRAEAFF,TGTGCCAGCAGCTCAGGCAGGAGGGCAGAAGCTTTCTTT
11,TRBV25-1,TRBJ1-5,once,TRBD1,CASSALGQQHF,TGTGCCAGCAGTGCCTTGGGACAGCAGCATTTT
16,TRBV19,TRBJ1-5,once,TRBD1,CASSSTGGWSNQPQHF,TGTGCCAGTAGTTCGACAGGGGGCTGGAGCAATCAGCCCCAGCATTTT
16,TRBV7-5,TRBJ1-2,.,.,CARNSGTSGIYYGYTF,TGTGCCAGAAACTCCGGGACAAGCGGGATCTACTATGGCTACACCTTC
14,TRBV2,TRBJ1-1,.,TRBD1,CASRRDRVNTEAFF,TGTGCCAGCAGGCGGGACAGGGTTAACACTGAAGCTTTCTTT
13,TRBV5-1,TRBJ2-5,.,.,CASSTGVQETQYF,TGCGCCAGCAGCACCGGGGTCCAAGAGACCCAGTACTTC
14,TRBV7-3,TRBJ2-2,.,.,CASSPGPSGGELFF,TGTGCCAGCAGCCCGGGCCCCTCAGGGGGGGAGCTGTTTTTT
14,TRBV7-2,TRBJ1-2,.,TRBD1,CASREGQGDYGYTF,TGTGCCAGCAGGGAGGGACAGGGTGACTATGGCTACACCTTC
13,TRBV6-6,TRBJ1-1,.,.,CASSLYMNTEAFF,TGTGCCAGCAGTTTATATATGAACACTGAAGCTTTCTTT
12,TRBV28,TRBJ1-2,.,.,CASSLLERGYTF,TGTGCCAGCAGTTTACTGGAACGCGGCTACACCTTC
13,TRBV12-3/TRBV12-4,TRBJ1-6,.,.,CASSLFSGSPLHF,TGTGCCAGCAGTTTATTCTCTGGTTCACCCCTCCACTTT
12,TRBV6-5,TRBJ2-7,.,TRBD1,CASSVRGTEQYF,TGTGCCAGCTCGGTCAGGGGGACCGAGCAGTACTTC
17,TRBV28,TRBJ1-1,.,.,CASSSSLGVFAATEAFF,TGTGCCAGCAGTTCGAGCTTAGGCGTCTTCGCGGCGACTGAAGCTTTCTTT
17,TRBV4-2,TRBJ2-2,.,.,CASSQALTGGDTGELFF,TGTGCCAGCAGCCAAGCCCTGACAGGCGGAGACACCGGGGAGCTGTTTTTT
18,TRBV3-1/TRBV3-2,TRBJ2-1,.,.,CASSQGTRRPASYNEQFF,TGTGCCAGCAGCCAGGGAACAAGGCGCCCCGCCTCCTACAATGAGCAGTTCTTC
14,TRBV6-5,TRBJ1-4,.,.,CASKVGATNEKLFF,TGTGCCAGCAAGGTGGGGGCGACTAATGAAAAACTGTTTTTT